Listed here is a single T cell receptor (beta chain). Its antigen is still unknown. The sample is drawn from a study of OX40 agonist ivuxolimab in advanced cancers. Study context: The eligibility criteria allowed prior anti-PD-1, anti-PD-L1 or anti-CTLA-4 therapy, and around 38% had some.

Sequencing was performed with immunoSEQ multiplex PCR; in TCRdb, only in-frame clones are kept and a portion is missing. The sample carries fewer than 45,000 clones, about four fifths recorded once. Overall study findings and caveats: Both CD4+ and CD8+ T cell populations in blood had undergone clonal expansion by week 6 at 0.1 to 3.0 mg/kg. Among T cells, CD8+ cells averaged more expanded clones than CD4+ cells.

Germline assignment: CDR1 MDHEN and CDR2 SYDVKM. The length of the CDR3 is 15 residues. The V segment lost 5 bases and the J segment 11 bases; nucleotides outside the gene matches: 12. A history of autoimmune disease or systemic immunosuppression excluded patients. The rearrangement links TRBV28 to TRBJ1-5, with 10 bases lining up with TRBD1. Sequences were derived from CD4+ or CD8+ T cells sorted from blood, sampled in a trial of the OX40 agonist ivuxolimab. The TCR was taken from an adult with an advanced solid tumor such as melanoma, head and neck, liver or kidney cancer. The CDR3 region is CASSGTGVRGSAQHF. CDR3 bases: TGTGCCAGCAGTGGGACAGGGGTGAGGGGTTCAGCCCAGCATTTT.